What follows are 4 T cell receptor beta chains derived from one specimen sequenced in a study of human T cells and chemical hapten exposure. One entry per CDR3 protein results from TCRdb running MiXCR on the RACE reads. The sample shows 70,000 to 90,000 distinct CDR3 sequences, approximately 10% of them seen only once. Stated time point: patch test 3, about 24 weeks after DPC sensitization. Treatment in this sample: therapeutic diphenylcyclopropenone sensitization with weekly scalp DPC. The starting material was whole blood, obtained in connection with sensitization to the hapten diphenylcyclopropenone (DPC). These receptors originate from a woman in her 50s with alopecia areata. Some clones in this sample may be carry-over from other donors' samples.

This clonotype was counted a single time. The chain is built from TRBV7-3 and TRBJ2-7; D not resolved. This CDR3 has 13 amino acids. Trimming left V 0 bases short and J 5 bases short, with 8 bases between. From germline, CDR1 is SGHTA and CDR2 FQGTGA. CDR3 in amino acids: CASSLTLGNEQYF. The DNA of the CDR3 is TGTGCCAGCAGCTTAACTTTGGGAAACGAGCAGTACTTC.

This clonotype was counted many times. CDR3 in amino acids: CASVGQIYNEQFF. The CDR3 DNA sequence: TGCGCCAGCGTAGGACAGATATACAATGAGCAGTTCTTC. V is TRBV10-2 and J is TRBJ2-1; a possible D gene is TRBD1 (6 bases). Germline values: CDR1 WSHSY, CDR2 SAAADI. The CDR3 covers 13 residues. The V and J ends lost 8 bases and 4 bases respectively, with 12 bases between them.

In DNA, the CDR3 is TGTGCCAGCAGTCCGGGACTAGGGGGCACCGGGGAGCTGTTTTTT. Its translation is CASSPGLGGTGELFF. The J gene is TRBJ2-2, the V gene TRBV12-3 or TRBV12-4, with 8 bases lining up with TRBD2. V was clipped by 5 bases and J by 4 bases; unmatched bases: 6. The CDR3 is made up of 15 amino acids.

The V call is TRBV7-2, the J call TRBJ2-7; D call uncertain. The germline V gene has CDR1 SGHTA and CDR2 FQGNSA. The CDR3 consists of 12 residues. V was shortened by 4 bases and J by 2 bases, with 6 bases between the two germline ends. The CDR3 sequence is CASSYPPYEQYF. As DNA, the CDR3 is TGTGCCAGCAGCTACCCCCCCTACGAGCAGTACTTC.